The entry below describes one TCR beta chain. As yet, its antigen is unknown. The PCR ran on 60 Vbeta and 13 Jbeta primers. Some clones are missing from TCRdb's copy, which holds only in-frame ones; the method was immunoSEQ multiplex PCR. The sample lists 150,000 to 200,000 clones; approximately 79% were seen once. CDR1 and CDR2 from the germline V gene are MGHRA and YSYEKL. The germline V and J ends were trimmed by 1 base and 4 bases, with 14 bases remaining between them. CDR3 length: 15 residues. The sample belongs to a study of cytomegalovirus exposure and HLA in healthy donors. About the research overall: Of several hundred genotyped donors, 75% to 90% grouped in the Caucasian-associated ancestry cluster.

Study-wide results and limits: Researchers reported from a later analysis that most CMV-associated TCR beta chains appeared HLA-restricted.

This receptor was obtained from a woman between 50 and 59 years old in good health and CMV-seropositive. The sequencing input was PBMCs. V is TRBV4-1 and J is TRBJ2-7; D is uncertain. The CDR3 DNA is TGCGCCAGCAGCCAAGTCACCTTATTCAGATACGAGCAGTACTTC. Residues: CASSQVTLFRYEQYF.